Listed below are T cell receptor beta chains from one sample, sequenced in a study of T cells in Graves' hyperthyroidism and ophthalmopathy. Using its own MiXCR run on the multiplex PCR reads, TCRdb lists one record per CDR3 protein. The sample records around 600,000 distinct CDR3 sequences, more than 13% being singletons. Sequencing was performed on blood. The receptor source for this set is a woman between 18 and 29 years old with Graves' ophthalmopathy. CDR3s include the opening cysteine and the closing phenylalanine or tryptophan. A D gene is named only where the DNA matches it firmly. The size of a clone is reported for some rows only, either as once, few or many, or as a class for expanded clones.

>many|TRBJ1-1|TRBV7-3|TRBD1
CASSLTGGGIITEAFF
TGTGCCAGCAGCTTAACAGGGGGCGGAATAATCACTGAAGCTTTCTTT
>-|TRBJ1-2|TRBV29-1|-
CSANPDGGHRGTNYGYTF
TGCAGCGCGAACCCGGACGGGGGGCACCGCGGAACTAACTATGGCTACACCTTC
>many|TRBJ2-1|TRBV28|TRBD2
CASSSWGTSGFVEQFF
TGTGCCAGCAGTTCATGGGGGACTAGCGGGTTTGTGGAGCAGTTCTTC
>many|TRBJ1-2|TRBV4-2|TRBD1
CASTPGTEYYGYTF
TGTGCCAGCACCCCCGGGACAGAGTACTATGGCTACACCTTC
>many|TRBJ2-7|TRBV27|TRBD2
CASRLSGRNEQYF
TGTGCCAGCAGGCTGAGCGGGAGGAACGAGCAGTACTTC
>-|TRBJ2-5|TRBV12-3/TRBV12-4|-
CASSLREGRETQYF
TGTGCCAGCAGTTTAAGAGAGGGTCGAGAGACCCAGTACTTC
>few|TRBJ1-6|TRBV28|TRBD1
CASRDGTGASPLHF
TGTGCCAGCAGAGATGGGACAGGAGCTTCACCCCTCCACTTT
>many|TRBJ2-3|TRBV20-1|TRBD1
CSARRDRRTDTQYF
TGCAGTGCTAGACGGGACAGGAGGACAGATACGCAGTATTTT
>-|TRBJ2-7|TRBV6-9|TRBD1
CASSYQGDRGYNEQYF
TGTGCCAGCAGTTACCAGGGTGACAGGGGATACAATGAGCAGTACTTC
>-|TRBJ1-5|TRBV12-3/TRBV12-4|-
CASRPTGPNQPQHF
TGTGCCAGCAGACCGACAGGCCCTAATCAGCCCCAGCATTTT
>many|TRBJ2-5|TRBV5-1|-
CASSIGTDFQETQYF
TGCGCCAGCAGCATTGGGACGGATTTTCAAGAGACCCAGTACTTC
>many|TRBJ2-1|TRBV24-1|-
CAISSLATSYNEQFF
TGTGCCATCAGTTCTCTAGCGACGAGCTACAATGAGCAGTTCTTC
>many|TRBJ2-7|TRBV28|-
CASSPMYEQYF
TGTGCCAGCAGCCCCATGTACGAGCAGTACTTC
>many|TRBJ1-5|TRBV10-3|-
CAIEATGSNQPQHF
TGTGCCATCGAGGCTACAGGGTCCAATCAGCCCCAGCATTTT
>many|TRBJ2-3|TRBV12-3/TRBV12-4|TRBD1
CASSPYGTGVGDTQYF
TGTGCCAGCAGCCCTTACGGGACAGGGGTGGGAGATACGCAGTATTTT
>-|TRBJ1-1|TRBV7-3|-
CASSPLGPGGMNTEAFF
TGTGCCAGCAGCCCCCTTGGACCAGGAGGAATGAACACTGAAGCTTTCTTT
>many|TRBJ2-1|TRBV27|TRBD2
CASSLLGLAGGNEQFF
TGTGCCAGCAGTTTACTGGGGCTAGCGGGAGGCAATGAGCAGTTCTTC
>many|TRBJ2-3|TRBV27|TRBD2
CASSLRFRLAGLTDTQYF
TGTGCCAGCAGTTTACGTTTCCGACTAGCGGGGCTCACAGATACGCAGTATTTT
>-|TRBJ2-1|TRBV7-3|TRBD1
CASSFGPGQGSHNEQFF
TGTGCCAGCAGCTTCGGACCGGGACAGGGGTCCCACAATGAGCAGTTCTTC
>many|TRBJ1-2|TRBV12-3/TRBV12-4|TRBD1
CASSPGQGGPSNYGYTF
TGTGCCAGCAGTCCCGGACAGGGAGGTCCCTCTAACTATGGCTACACCTTC
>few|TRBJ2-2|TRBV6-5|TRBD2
CASSYVLAVTGELFF
TGTGCCAGCAGTTACGTCCTAGCGGTCACCGGGGAGCTGTTTTTT
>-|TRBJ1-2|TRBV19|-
CASSIDGYGYTF
TGTGCCAGTAGTATAGATGGTTATGGCTACACCTTC
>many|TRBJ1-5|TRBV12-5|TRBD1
CASGPGQVGNQPQHF
TGTGCTAGTGGCCCCGGACAGGTAGGCAATCAGCCCCAGCATTTT
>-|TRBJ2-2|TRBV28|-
CASSFGGGGGTGELFF
TGTGCCAGCAGTTTTGGGGGGGGAGGGGGCACCGGGGAGCTGTTTTTT
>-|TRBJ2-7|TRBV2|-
CASNTPGRSYEQYF
TGTGCCAGCAATACGCCTGGACGGAGCTACGAGCAGTACTTC
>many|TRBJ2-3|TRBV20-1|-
CSATPEADTQYF
TGCAGTGCCACGCCTGAAGCAGATACGCAGTATTTT
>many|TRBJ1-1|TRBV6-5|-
CASSYSPGLRNTEAFF
TGTGCCAGCAGTTACTCTCCGGGACTACGGAACACTGAAGCTTTCTTT
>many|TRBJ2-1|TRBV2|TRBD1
CASDDRGPYNEQFF
TGTGCCAGCGACGACAGGGGACCCTACAATGAGCAGTTCTTC
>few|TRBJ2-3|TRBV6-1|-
CASSSARGRGTDTQYF
TGTGCCAGCAGTTCGGCAAGGGGAAGGGGCACAGATACGCAGTATTTT
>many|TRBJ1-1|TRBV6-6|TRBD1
CASSYAWTGGAKFDAFF
TGTGCCAGCAGTTACGCCTGGACAGGGGGCGCGAAGTTTGATGCTTTCTTT
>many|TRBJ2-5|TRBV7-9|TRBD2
CASSPRLANQETQYF
TGTGCCAGCAGCCCCCGACTAGCGAACCAAGAGACCCAGTACTTC
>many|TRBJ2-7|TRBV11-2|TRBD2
CASSPLKVIAGNYEQYF
TGTGCCAGCAGCCCACTCAAGGTTATAGCGGGGAACTACGAGCAGTACTTC
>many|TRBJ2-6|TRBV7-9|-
CASSGANGANVLTF
TGTGCCAGCAGTGGGGCGAACGGGGCCAACGTCCTGACTTTC
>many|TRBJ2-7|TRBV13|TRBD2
CASSPGLADEQYF
TGTGCCAGCAGCCCGGGACTAGCGGACGAGCAGTACTTC
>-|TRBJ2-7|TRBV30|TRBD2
CACTMVGREGFEQYF
TGTGCCTGCACGATGGTCGGTCGGGAGGGATTCGAGCAGTACTTC
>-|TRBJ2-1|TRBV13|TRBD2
CASSQESPTSGSVNEQFF
TGTGCCAGCAGCCAAGAGTCCCCAACTAGCGGGAGTGTTAATGAGCAGTTCTTC
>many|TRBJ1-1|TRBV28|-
CASSLHTAGNTEAFF
TGTGCCAGCAGTTTACATACTGCTGGAAACACTGAAGCTTTCTTT
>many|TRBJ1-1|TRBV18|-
CASSPGGGVVGTEAFF
TGTGCCAGCTCACCAGGCGGGGGAGTGGTGGGGACTGAAGCTTTCTTT
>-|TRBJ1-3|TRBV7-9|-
CASSAGGPPGNTIYF
TGTGCCAGCAGTGCGGGGGGCCCACCTGGAAACACCATATATTTT
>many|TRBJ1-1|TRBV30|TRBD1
CAWITLIQGTEAFF
TGTGCCTGGATCACCCTGATACAGGGGACTGAAGCTTTCTTT
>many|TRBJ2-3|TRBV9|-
CASSVDPLAASTDTQYF
TGTGCCAGCAGCGTAGACCCCCTAGCTGCTAGCACAGATACGCAGTATTTT
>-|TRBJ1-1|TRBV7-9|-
CASSSPNGAFF
TGTGCCAGCAGCTCCCCGAATGGGGCTTTCTTT
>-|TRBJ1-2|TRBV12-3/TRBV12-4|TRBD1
CASSPGQGIFGYTF
TGTGCCAGCAGTCCCGGACAGGGAATATTTGGCTACACCTTC
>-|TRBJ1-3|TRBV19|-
CASSIYRDSGNTIYF
TGTGCCAGTAGTATATACAGGGACTCTGGAAACACCATATATTTT
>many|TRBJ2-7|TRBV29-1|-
CSASMGNEQYF
TGCAGCGCCAGTATGGGGAACGAGCAGTACTTC
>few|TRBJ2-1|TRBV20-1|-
CSATRTRGNEQFF
TGCAGTGCTACCAGGACAAGGGGAAATGAGCAGTTCTTC
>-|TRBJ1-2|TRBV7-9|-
CASTLVMGGYTF
TGTGCCAGCACCCTAGTTATGGGTGGCTACACCTTC
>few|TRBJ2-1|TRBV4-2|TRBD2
CASSQGLAASSYNEQFF
TGTGCCAGCAGCCAAGGACTAGCAGCGAGCTCCTACAATGAGCAGTTCTTC
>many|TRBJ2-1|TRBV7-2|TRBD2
CASSLGGRARDEQFF
TGTGCCAGCAGCTTGGGCGGGAGGGCCAGAGATGAGCAGTTCTTC
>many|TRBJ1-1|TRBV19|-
CASSDQGNTEAFF
TGTGCCAGTAGTGATCAGGGGAACACTGAAGCTTTCTTT